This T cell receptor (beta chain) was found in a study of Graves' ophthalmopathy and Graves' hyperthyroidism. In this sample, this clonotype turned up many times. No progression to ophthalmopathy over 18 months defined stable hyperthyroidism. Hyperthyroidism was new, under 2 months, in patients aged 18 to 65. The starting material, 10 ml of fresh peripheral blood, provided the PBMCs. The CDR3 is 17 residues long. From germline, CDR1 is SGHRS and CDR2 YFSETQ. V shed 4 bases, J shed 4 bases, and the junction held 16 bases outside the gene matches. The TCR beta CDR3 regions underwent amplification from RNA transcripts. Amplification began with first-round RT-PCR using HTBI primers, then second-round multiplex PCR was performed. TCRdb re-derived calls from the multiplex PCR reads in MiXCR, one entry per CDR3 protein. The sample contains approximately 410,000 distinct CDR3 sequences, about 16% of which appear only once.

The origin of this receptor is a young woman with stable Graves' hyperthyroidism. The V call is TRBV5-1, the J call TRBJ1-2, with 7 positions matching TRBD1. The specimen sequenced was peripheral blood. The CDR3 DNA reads TGCGCCAGCAGCAACGCCGGGACAGCTACCTTAACCTATGGCTACACCTTC. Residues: CASSNAGTATLTYGYTF. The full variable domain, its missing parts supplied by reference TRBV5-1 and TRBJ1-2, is KAGVTQTPRYLIKTRGQQVTLSCSPISGHRSVSWYQQTPGQGLQFLFEYFSETQRNKGNFPGRFSGRQFSNSRSEMNVSTLELGDSALYLCASSNAGTATLTYGYTFGSGTRLTVV.